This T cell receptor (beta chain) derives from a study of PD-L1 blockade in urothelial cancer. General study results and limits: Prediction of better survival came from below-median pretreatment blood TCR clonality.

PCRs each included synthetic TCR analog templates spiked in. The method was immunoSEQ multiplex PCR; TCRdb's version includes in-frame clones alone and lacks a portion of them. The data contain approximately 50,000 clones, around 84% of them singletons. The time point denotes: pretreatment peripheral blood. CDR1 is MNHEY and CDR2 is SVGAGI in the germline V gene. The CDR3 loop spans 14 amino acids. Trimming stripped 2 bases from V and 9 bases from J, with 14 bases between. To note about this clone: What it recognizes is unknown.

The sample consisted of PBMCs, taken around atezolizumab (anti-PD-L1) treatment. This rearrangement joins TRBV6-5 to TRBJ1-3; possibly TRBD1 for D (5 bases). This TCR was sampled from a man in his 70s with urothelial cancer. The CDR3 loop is CASSYRGGGGTIYF. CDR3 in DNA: TGTGCCAGCAGTTACAGGGGCGGCGGTGGCACCATATATTTT.